This T cell receptor beta chain appears in the sequencing data of a study of T cell repertoires and HLA-DP antigens. Produced via immunoSEQ multiplex PCR; TCRdb's table is partial and in-frame only. Here the sample spans about 110,000 clones, 85% to 95% being singletons. Germline V lookup: CDR1 KGHSH, CDR2 LQKENI. V was shortened by 3 bases and J by 2 bases, with 6 bases between the two germline ends. CDR3 size: 13 residues. To note about this clone: What it binds is unknown.

This chain links TRBV18 with TRBJ2-3; no definite D call. The material sequenced was CD4+ T cells from PBMCs. This clonotype was sampled from a woman between 18 and 29 years old in good health and CMV-seronegative. The CDR3 region has the DNA TGTGCCAGCTCACCTCGGATCACAGATACGCAGTATTTT. The encoded protein is CASSPRITDTQYF.